Listed below are T cell receptor beta chains from one sample, sequenced in a study of blood T cells in healthy people across ages. From the 5' RACE reads, TCRdb called clonotypes with MiXCR, one entry per CDR3 protein. The table includes over 500,000 distinct CDR3 sequences, under 65% detected once. The sequenced material came from blood. The origin of the receptors is a woman at least 80 years old in good health. CDR3s include the opening cysteine and the closing phenylalanine or tryptophan. D genes are given only for firm matches. Size is stated for part of the rows, as once, few or many counts, or as a class when the clone is expanded.

TRBV5-6	few	.	TRBJ1-1	TGTGCCAGCAGCTTGGACCTCTTGAACACTGAAGCTTTCTTT	CASSLDLLNTEAFF
TRBV28	.	.	TRBJ2-1	TGTGCCAGCAGTTTAAGTGGGCAGGGGCTATACAATGAGCAGTTCTTC	CASSLSGQGLYNEQFF
TRBV5-1	.	.	TRBJ1-2	TGCGCCAGCAGCTTCACAGGGAGGGATGGCTACACCTTC	CASSFTGRDGYTF
TRBV5-5	.	.	TRBJ2-3	TGTGCCAGCAGCCAAAACGGCGGGGAGTATTTT	CASSQNGGEYF
TRBV5-1	.	TRBD1	TRBJ1-3	TGCGCCAGCAGCCCTGGGGACAGCGCCTCTGGAAACACCATATATTTT	CASSPGDSASGNTIYF
TRBV28	.	.	TRBJ2-1	TGTGCCAGCAGTTTTGGGCAAAAGGGGTCCCCCCCGTTCTTC	CASSFGQKGSPPFF
TRBV9	.	.	TRBJ2-2	TGTGCCAGCAGCGTTGTGACCGCAGGGCGAACCGGGGAGCTGTTTTTT	CASSVVTAGRTGELFF
TRBV20-1	.	.	TRBJ2-3	TGCAGTGCTAGAGAAGCGACCCTCCTCAAGGATACGCAGTATTTT	CSAREATLLKDTQYF
TRBV12-3/TRBV12-4	.	TRBD1	TRBJ1-1	TGTGCCAGCAGGCGCAGGGGGGAGAACACTGAAGCTTTCTTT	CASRRRGENTEAFF
TRBV29-1	many	.	TRBJ2-7	TGCAGCGTTATCCGACCGCCCGGAGAGCAGTACTTC	CSVIRPPGEQYF
TRBV29-1	.	.	TRBJ2-1	TGCAGCGCCCAAGGGGGGGCGCGGTACAATGAGCAGTTCTTC	CSAQGGARYNEQFF
TRBV2	.	.	TRBJ2-5	TGTGCCAGCAGTGGCGTCAGACAAGAGACCCAGTACTTC	CASSGVRQETQYF
TRBV20-1	few	.	TRBJ2-7	TGCAGTGCTAGCATCTCGAGCGGGTCTGCCTACGAGCAGTACTTC	CSASISSGSAYEQYF
TRBV2	once	.	TRBJ1-1	TGTGCCAGCAGTGAATATCAAGGGTCTGAAGCTTTCTTT	CASSEYQGSEAFF
TRBV11-2	many	.	TRBJ2-1	TGTGCCAGCACCCTCATGAACAATGAGCAGTTCTTC	CASTLMNNEQFF
TRBV3-1	.	TRBD1	TRBJ2-7	TGTGCCAGCAGCCAAACAGGGGGCCTGGACGAGCAGTACTTC	CASSQTGGLDEQYF
TRBV28	many	.	TRBJ2-7	TGTGCCAGCAGACCACCCGACGCCTACGAGCAGTACTTC	CASRPPDAYEQYF